This TCR beta chain is from a study of radiotherapy plus CTLA-4 blockade in lung cancer. Patients with chemo-refractory metastatic non-small-cell lung cancer received focal radiation plus CTLA-4 blockade with ipilimumab. Method: immunoSEQ multiplex PCR; TCRdb's copy keeps in-frame clones and lacks some. The sample has tens of thousands of clones; around 79% are singletons. With 5 bases clipped from V and 6 bases from J, the junction kept 1 base outside the gene matches. The CDR3 is made up of 12 amino acids. Germline values: CDR1 MDHEN, CDR2 SYDVKM. The chain recombines TRBV28 with TRBJ2-1; 7 nucleotides line up with TRBD1. The TCR sequence derives from a human donor with non-small cell lung cancer who had a complete response to radiotherapy plus ipilimumab. The input for sequencing was peripheral blood, taken from a patient treated with radiotherapy plus ipilimumab. The CDR3 DNA follows: TGTGCCAGCAGTCCAGGGGGCAATGAGCAGTTCTTC. Residues: CASSPGGNEQFF.